This entry describes one T cell receptor beta chain. The record originates from a study of T cells in Graves' hyperthyroidism and ophthalmopathy. Authors of the study amplified TCR beta CDR3 regions from RNA transcripts. Carried out on the TCR CDR3, a first-round RT-PCR used the HTBI primer set. TCRdb fed the multiplex PCR reads into MiXCR, producing one record per CDR3 protein. This sample carries approximately 490,000 distinct CDR3 sequences, 22% of them seen once, and the ten largest clones take approximately 54%. Trimming at V came to 1 base and at J to 3 bases, leaving 9 bases not matched to a gene. Germline V gene data show CDR1 as LGHDT and CDR2 as YNNKEL (reference sequence). CDR3 length equals 16 residues.

This chain uses TRBV3-1 with TRBJ2-7; the match to TRBD2 covers 7 bases. Material: blood. The TCR originated in a woman in her 70s with Graves' ophthalmopathy. The CDR3 bases are TGTGCCAGCAGCCAAGGAATCACGAGGACTAGCTACGAGCAGTACTTC. Protein product: CASSQGITRTSYEQYF.